The clone carrying this T cell receptor (beta chain) was seen at least ten times. A much more abundant neighbour one base away suggests this may be a read error. This sample stems from a study of regulatory T cells in long-lasting Graves disease. Germline CDR1 is SGDLS and CDR2 is YYNGEE. This CDR3 region has 14 residues. V was trimmed by 1 base and J by 0 bases, leaving 6 bases between them. Arm-PCR with iRepertoire HTBI primers amplified the CDR3 regions for these TCR beta libraries. TCRdb re-called the multiplex PCR reads with MiXCR, one entry per CDR3 protein. The repertoire has roughly 560,000 distinct CDR3 sequences, about 12% of them found once; the top ten carry approximately 9.6%. The sample's time point: newly diagnosed GD, antithyroid drugs for less than 3 months. Preparation of the TCR library used RNA extracted from PBMCs. The sample also formed part of further work on T cells in Graves' hyperthyroidism and ophthalmopathy.

This clonotype was obtained from a woman aged 25-40 years with Graves disease. This sample comprised peripheral blood mononuclear cells (PBMCs), obtained at new diagnosis, from a patient treated with antithyroid drugs. The chain is built from TRBV9 and TRBJ2-3; no clear D gene. CDR3 DNA: TGTGCCAGCAGCGTATTGGGGAGCACAGATACGCAGTATTTT. Translated: CASSVLGSTDTQYF.